Below are 18 T cell receptor beta chains sequenced from a single sample in a study of blood T cell repertoires in COVID-19. Libraries were prepared by immunoSEQ multiplex PCR; TCRdb keeps only in-frame clonotypes and omits some of them. The repertoire has approximately 300,000 clones, 87% of them found once; the top ten carry approximately 5.3%. The source material was PBMCs or T cells enriched from blood (not recorded which). The receptors shown here come from a woman under 40 who had recovered from COVID-19.

J is TRBJ1-2 and V is TRBV12-5; TRBD1 matches 8 bases. This CDR3 spans 18 amino acids. Germline V gene lookup returns CDR1 LGHNT and CDR2 FRNRAP. Germline trimming cut 4 bases from V and 0 bases from J; bases unmatched to any gene: 13. CDR3 residues: CASGSLMGQAQANYGYTF. CDR3 in DNA: TGTGCTAGTGGTTCCTTGATGGGACAGGCACAAGCTAACTATGGCTACACCTTC.

The gene calls are TRBV5-5 and TRBJ2-1; 12 bases are a match to TRBD2. Unmatched junction bases numbered 2, after V lost 3 bases and J lost 4 bases. The CDR3 runs 15 residues. Looked up from germline, CDR1 is SGHKS and CDR2 is YYEKEE (reference sequence). The CDR3: CASSSLAGGYNEQFF. The CDR3 region has the DNA TGTGCCAGCAGCTCCCTAGCGGGGGGGTACAATGAGCAGTTCTTC.

This clone was seen only a few times. J is TRBJ2-7 and V is TRBV30, with a possible D match to TRBD2 (5 bases). With 2 bases removed from V and 7 bases from J, the gap between germline ends came to 21 bases. This CDR3 spans 15 amino acids. Germline V CDR1 and CDR2: GTSNPN, SVGIG (reference sequence). The CDR3 is CAWSSGSHSMREQYF. Here the CDR3 DNA reads TGTGCCTGGAGTAGCGGCAGCCACTCTATGAGGGAGCAGTACTTC.

The genes are TRBV30 and TRBJ1-2; TRBD1 aligns across 8 bases. The germline gives CDR1 GTSNPN, CDR2 SVGIG (reference sequence). This CDR3 comprises 15 residues. With 2 bases clipped from V and 4 bases from J, the junction kept 9 bases outside the gene matches. The CDR3 sequence: CAWSLTGGGGYGYTF. The DNA of the CDR3 is TGTGCCTGGAGTCTCACAGGGGGAGGAGGCTATGGCTACACCTTC.

The chain has TRBV18 and TRBJ2-5, with 7 bases lining up with TRBD1. This CDR3 region has 14 residues. Germline loops: CDR1 KGHSH, CDR2 LQKENI. With 5 bases clipped from V and 0 bases from J, the junction kept 3 bases outside the gene matches. In DNA, the CDR3 is TGTGCCAGCTCAACGGGGACAGACCAAGAGACCCAGTACTTC. It encodes CASSTGTDQETQYF.

The chain combines TRBV2 with TRBJ1-4; 7 bases match TRBD1. From germline, CDR1 is SNHLY and CDR2 FYNNEI. This CDR3 has 14 amino acids. The J segment lost 4 bases and the V segment lost 4 bases, leaving 3 bases of the junction unmatched. The CDR3 nucleotides read TGTGCCAGCAGTGCGACAGGGATTAATGAAAAACTGTTTTTT. Its translation is CASSATGINEKLFF.

The J gene is TRBJ2-7, the V gene TRBV10-3, with D maybe TRBD1 (7 bases). The CDR3 length is 14 residues. Germline V lookup: CDR1 ENHRY, CDR2 SYGVKD. V lost 0 bases and J lost 6, with 12 bases in between. CDR3 DNA: TGTGCCATCAGTGAGTCGAGACAGGGAGGCGAGCAGTACTTC. Amino acid sequence: CAISESRQGGEQYF.

This clone has only one observation. The V gene is TRBV19, the J gene TRBJ2-2, with 7 positions matching TRBD2. The germline V gene has CDR1 LNHDA and CDR2 SQIVND (reference sequence). The CDR3 contains 15 residues. With 3 bases clipped from V and 4 bases from J, the junction kept 5 bases outside the gene matches. CDR3 sequence (DNA): TGTGCCAGTAGTATCAGCGGGGCGGGCACCGGGGAGCTGTTTTTT. Its translation: CASSISGAGTGELFF.

The chain combines TRBV25-1 with TRBJ2-7, with D maybe TRBD1 (5 bases). The CDR3 has 14 amino acids. Germline CDR1 is MGHDK and CDR2 is SYGVNS. V was clipped by 3 bases and J by 3 bases, with 12 bases between them. The CDR3 region has the DNA TGTGCCAGCAGTGACCTCCTTAGGGGCTACGAGCAGTACTTC. Its protein product is CASSDLLRGYEQYF.

The chain uses TRBV7-3 and TRBJ1-2; 7 bases match TRBD1. Trimming cost V 5 bases and J 5 bases; bases outside gene matches: 8. The CDR3 has 14 amino acids. CDR1 is SGHTA and CDR2 is FQGTGA in the germline V gene. The CDR3 nucleotides are TGTGCCAGCAGCCAAAGGACAGGAGATTATGGCTACACCTTC. Its protein product is CASSQRTGDYGYTF. Looking up the rest from reference TRBV7-3 and TRBJ1-2 gives the full variable domain: GAGVSQTPSNKVTEKGKYVELRCDPISGHTALYWYRQSLGQGPEFLIYFQGTGAADDSGLPNDRFFAVRPEGSVSTLKIQRTERGDSAVYLCASSQRTGDYGYTFGSGTRLTVV.

This chain joins TRBV7-2 and TRBJ1-5; no clear D. The CDR3 covers 15 residues. Germline V gives CDR1 SGHTA, CDR2 FQGNSA. Trimming left V 0 bases short and J 0 bases short, with 6 bases between. CDR3 DNA sequence: TGTGCCAGCAGCTTAGCCGTGTTTAGCAATCAGCCCCAGCATTTT. Protein: CASSLAVFSNQPQHF.

This chain joins TRBV5-1 and TRBJ2-1, with D perhaps matching TRBD2 (5 bases). This CDR3 spans 16 amino acids. Trimming pared 2 bases from V and 4 bases from J, leaving 16 bases between. Germline V gene lookup returns CDR1 SGHRS and CDR2 YFSETQ. CDR3 loop: CASSLGLDQAYNEQFF. CDR3 sequence (DNA): TGCGCCAGCAGCTTAGGACTGGACCAGGCATACAATGAGCAGTTCTTC.

The chain couples TRBV13 to TRBJ1-1, with 8 bases identical to TRBD1. The CDR3 length is 16 residues. From germline, CDR1 is PRHDT and CDR2 FYEKMQ (reference sequence). Trimming took 2 bases from V and 0 from J; bases not matched to a gene: 5. The DNA for the CDR3 is TGTGCCAGCAGCTTACAGGGGGCGGTCATGAACACTGAAGCTTTCTTT. This encodes CASSLQGAVMNTEAFF.

V gene TRBV9 combines with J gene TRBJ1-1; D gene unclear. V shed 4 bases and J shed 7 bases, with 14 bases lying between them. The germline V gene has CDR1 SGDLS and CDR2 YYNGEE. CDR3 size: 13 residues. CDR3 sequence (DNA): TGTGCCAGCAGCACCAGCCCCGCGGGTGAAGCTTTCTTT. Translation: CASSTSPAGEAFF.

The CDR3: CASSPSGGSNQPQHF. CDR3 DNA: TGTGCCAGCAGCCCAAGTGGGGGGAGCAATCAGCCCCAGCATTTT. V gene TRBV2 combines with J gene TRBJ1-5; a weak D match, TRBD1 (5 bases). The germline V gene encodes CDR1 SNHLY and CDR2 FYNNEI. This CDR3 spans 15 amino acids. V was shortened by 6 bases and J by 1 base, with 13 bases between the two germline ends.

The V call is TRBV7-2, the J call TRBJ2-3; 10 nucleotides match TRBD2. CDR1 is SGHTA and CDR2 is FQGNSA in the germline V gene. The CDR3 sequence is 18 residues long. Trimming at V came to 1 base and at J to 0 bases, leaving 7 bases not matched to a gene. The chain's CDR3 is CASSLETAGGPSTDTQYF. DNA of the CDR3: TGTGCCAGCAGCTTAGAGACAGCGGGGGGGCCGAGCACAGATACGCAGTATTTT.

The chain combines TRBV12-3 or TRBV12-4 with TRBJ1-2, with 8 bases fitting TRBD1. There are 12 residues in the CDR3. The V gene end was trimmed by 6 bases and the J gene end by 8 bases; junction bases not matched to a gene: 5. The CDR3 DNA sequence: TGTGCCAGCAGCCCGGACAGGGCCGGCTACACCTTC. This encodes CASSPDRAGYTF.

The chain combines TRBV10-3 with TRBJ2-7; 10 positions agree with TRBD1. V was pared by 3 bases and J by 6 bases, with 5 bases of the junction left unmatched. The CDR3 runs 14 residues. CDR1 is ENHRY and CDR2 is SYGVKD in the germline V gene. DNA of the CDR3: TGTGCCATCAGTGAACCCGGGACAGGGGTCGAGCAGTACTTC. Protein: CAISEPGTGVEQYF.